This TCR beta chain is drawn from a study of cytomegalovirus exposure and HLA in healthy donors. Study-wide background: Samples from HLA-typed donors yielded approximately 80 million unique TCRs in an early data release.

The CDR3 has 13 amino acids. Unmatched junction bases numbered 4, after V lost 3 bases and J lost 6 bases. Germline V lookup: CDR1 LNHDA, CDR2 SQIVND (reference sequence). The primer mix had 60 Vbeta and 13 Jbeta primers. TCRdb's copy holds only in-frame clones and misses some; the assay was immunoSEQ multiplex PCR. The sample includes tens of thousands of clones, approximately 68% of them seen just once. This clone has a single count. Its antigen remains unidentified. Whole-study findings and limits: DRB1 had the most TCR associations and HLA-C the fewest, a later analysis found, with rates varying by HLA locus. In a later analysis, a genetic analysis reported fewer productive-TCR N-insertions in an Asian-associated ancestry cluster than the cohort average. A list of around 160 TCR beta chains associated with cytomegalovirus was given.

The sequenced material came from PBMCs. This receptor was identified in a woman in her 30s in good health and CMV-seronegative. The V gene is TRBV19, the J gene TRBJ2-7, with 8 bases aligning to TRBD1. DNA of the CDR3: TGTGCCAGTAGTATTCAGGGGGCGGGCGAGCAGTACTTC. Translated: CASSIQGAGEQYF.